What follows is one TCR beta chain and its context. This clone has just one count. Its binding antigen is unknown. Base qualities were left out, and no much larger clone turns up one base away. These data are taken from a study of blood T cell repertoires in COVID-19 (dated by TCRdb to about 2020). About the investigation overall: Collaborator samples came from the United States, Italy and Spain and covered acute and convalescent phases of COVID-19. A de-identified subject ID, COVID-19 status, age in years and sex were almost always included in the sample metadata. Subjects who had been exposed to COVID-19, were actively infected with it, or had recovered from it provided the deeply sampled blood TCRbeta repertoires that made up the dataset. The material from the prospective study consisted of cDNA or gDNA derived from T cells, B-cell-depleted T cells, or PBMCs. The repertoires were released in a freely available public database intended as a resource for research on the immune response to SARS-CoV-2. Where HLA class I and class II types were available, the types were taken from metadata supplied by the sample provider, not from assay-based typing. Samples were obtained from the ongoing ImmuneRACE study (first 160 participants) and from over a thousand subjects provided by 6 global collaborators.

The paper's findings and limits, for the study overall: The quantity of clinical and demographic metadata differed by source and by participant and was supplied without curation.

TCRbeta CDR3 regions were amplified from genomic DNA using the immunoSEQ Assay, a bias-controlled multiplex PCR. On the study's bioinformatics: Within the assay, amplification of reference gene primers was used to estimate how many nucleated cells each sample contained. To quantify the absolute abundance of each unique TCRbeta CDR3 rearrangement, sequence reads were collapsed and filtered. For each sample, productive Simpson clonality was calculated by taking the square root of Simpson's diversity index across productive rearrangements. Drawn from immuneACCESS, this table holds only the in-frame rearrangements with V and J called that TCRdb kept. Clones are partly lost; checked studies trace under half to an unresolved V gene and leave the rest unexplained. From that table come the V and J calls and clone size; the DNA was used to work out D and trimming. The sample table holds fewer than 350,000 clones, of which around four fifths were seen once. The ten largest clones represent about 4% of the sample.

The CDR3, cysteine through phenylalanine, is 14 amino acids long. Just the 42-base CDR3 DNA is kept, in frame starting at base 1. V is cut by 4 bases and J by 5 bases, and the space between the germline ends is 15 bases. CDR1 and CDR2 (SGHKS, YYEKEE) derive from the germline V gene (reference sequence). Each collaborating institution followed its own protocols to collect whole blood in K2EDTA tubes. For TCRbeta analysis, collaborator samples were shipped as frozen whole blood, as isolated PBMCs, or as DNA extracted from either sample type. The material sequenced was peripheral blood. The clonotype originates from a woman aged 45-60 years with active or convalescent COVID-19. The rearrangement combines TRBV5-5 with TRBJ1-2; the D gene remains uncertain. CDR3 sequence: CASSVDRSWYGYTF. In nucleotide form, the sequence is TGTGCCAGCAGCGTAGACCGTAGCTGGTATGGCTACACCTTC.